These 11 T cell receptor beta chains were all obtained from the same sample, sequenced in a study of siplizumab effects on memory and regulatory T cells. Profiled with immunoSEQ multiplex PCR; TCRdb holds only in-frame clones, not every one. The table has about 91,000 clones, roughly 93% seen once; the top ten hold approximately 5.9%. What was sequenced was CD8+ T cells sorted from blood. These TCRs come from a human donor in good health.

The chain uses TRBV5-1 and TRBJ2-3; TRBD1 matches at 7 bases. The CDR3 spans 15 residues. Germline V gives CDR1 SGHRS, CDR2 YFSETQ. Germline trimming cut 3 bases from V and 5 bases from J; bases unmatched to any gene: 9. CDR3 sequence: CASSYEGAIGDTQYF. In DNA form, the CDR3 reads TGCGCCAGCAGCTACGAGGGGGCTATCGGAGATACGCAGTATTTT.

The V call is TRBV30, the J call TRBJ2-7, with 11 bases that match TRBD2. Per the germline V gene, CDR1 is GTSNPN and CDR2 is SVGIG (reference sequence). This CDR3 has 15 amino acids. V shed 3 bases and J 3 bases; nucleotides not matched to a gene: 7. CDR3 in amino acids: CAWRLPGTSGYEQYF. The CDR3 DNA is TGTGCCTGGAGACTCCCCGGGACTAGCGGCTACGAGCAGTACTTC.

CDR3 DNA sequence: TGTGCCAGCAGCTTAATGGGAGGGGGTACTGAAGCTTTCTTT. Residues: CASSLMGGGTEAFF. The chain has TRBV7-3 and TRBJ1-1, with D possibly matching TRBD1 (6 bases). The germline V gene has CDR1 SGHTA and CDR2 FQGTGA. Trimming stripped 1 base from V and 5 bases from J, with 11 bases between. CDR3 size: 14 residues.

The chain joins TRBV9 to TRBJ2-3, with D maybe TRBD2 (5 bases). There are 15 residues in the CDR3. Germline V lookup: CDR1 SGDLS, CDR2 YYNGEE. V gave up 0 bases and J gave up 4 bases, with 12 bases separating them. The CDR3 DNA sequence: TGTGCCAGCAGCGTAGACGGGGATGGAGCAGATACGCAGTATTTT. Translation: CASSVDGDGADTQYF.

The V and J genes are TRBV27 and TRBJ2-1; a possible D gene is TRBD1 (6 bases). This CDR3 spans 12 amino acids. Germline CDR1 MNHEY, CDR2 SMNVEV (reference sequence). V lost 6 bases to trimming and J lost 4 bases, with 7 bases between them. The CDR3 is CASRQGYNEQFF. As DNA, the CDR3 is TGTGCCAGCAGGCAGGGGTACAATGAGCAGTTCTTC.

This clone was detected only a few times. Here the CDR3 reads CASSASGDSTEAFF. CDR3 nucleotide sequence: TGTGCCAGCAGCGCGTCAGGGGATAGCACTGAAGCTTTCTTT. The gene calls are TRBV9 and TRBJ1-1, with TRBD1 as a possible D gene (6 bases). V dropped 3 bases and J dropped 4 bases, with 13 bases sitting between them. CDR3 length equals 14 residues. CDR1 and CDR2 from the germline V gene are SGDLS and YYNGEE.

V is TRBV27 and J is TRBJ2-7; D not resolved. Deletions cut 3 bases from V and 2 bases from J, with 11 bases between. The V gene's germline CDR1 is MNHEY and CDR2 SMNVEV (reference sequence). This CDR3 has 14 amino acids. The CDR3, as DNA: TGTGCCAGCAGTTTGGCCAGCAGTCCCTACGAGCAGTACTTC. It codes for CASSLASSPYEQYF.

V gene TRBV9 combines with J gene TRBJ2-1, with 8 nucleotides matching TRBD2. V trimming: 4 bases; J trimming: 0 bases; junction bases outside the gene matches: 3. Germline V gives CDR1 SGDLS, CDR2 YYNGEE. The CDR3 totals 15 residues. CDR3: CASSLSGSSYNEQFF. The DNA for the CDR3 is TGTGCCAGCAGCCTGAGCGGGAGCTCCTACAATGAGCAGTTCTTC.

V usage is TRBV6-1 and J usage is TRBJ2-1; 8 nucleotides match TRBD1. Germline assignment: CDR1 MNHNS and CDR2 SASEGT. The trim removed 3 bases at V and 3 bases at J, leaving 4 bases unmatched. The CDR3 contains 15 residues. CDR3: CASSDRTGHYNEQFF. CDR3 coding DNA: TGTGCCAGCAGTGATAGGACAGGGCACTACAATGAGCAGTTCTTC.

A single count supports this clone. The chain joins TRBV5-6 to TRBJ2-2, with D perhaps TRBD1 (6 bases). The CDR3 loop spans 16 amino acids. V lost 1 base, J lost 4 bases, and 14 bases lay in between. CDR1 is SGHDT, CDR2 YYEEEE, per germline. DNA of the CDR3: TGTGCCAGCAGCTTGCCCGCGGTCAGGGGCACCGGGGAGCTGTTTTTT. Translated, it gives CASSLPAVRGTGELFF.

This clone appeared once. The chain links TRBV28 to TRBJ2-7, with D perhaps TRBD1 (6 bases). Between the trimmed V and J ends, which lost 3 bases and 1 base, there was a span of 13 bases. Germline loops: CDR1 MDHEN, CDR2 SYDVKM. There are 15 residues in the CDR3. DNA for the CDR3: TGTGCCAGCAGTTTGGGGGCAGGGCTTTCCTACGAGCAGTACTTC. Its protein is CASSLGAGLSYEQYF.